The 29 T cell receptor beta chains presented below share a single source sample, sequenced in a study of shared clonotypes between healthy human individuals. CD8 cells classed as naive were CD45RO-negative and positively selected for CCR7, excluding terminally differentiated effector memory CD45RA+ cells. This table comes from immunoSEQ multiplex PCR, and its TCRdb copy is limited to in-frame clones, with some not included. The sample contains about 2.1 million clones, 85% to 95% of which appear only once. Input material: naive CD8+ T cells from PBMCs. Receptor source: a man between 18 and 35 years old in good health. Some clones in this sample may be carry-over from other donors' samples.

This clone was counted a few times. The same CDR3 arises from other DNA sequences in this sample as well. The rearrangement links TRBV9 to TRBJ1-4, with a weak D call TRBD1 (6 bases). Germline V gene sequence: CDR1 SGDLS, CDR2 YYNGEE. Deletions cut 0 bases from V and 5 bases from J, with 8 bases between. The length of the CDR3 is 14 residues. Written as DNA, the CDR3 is TGTGCCAGCAGCGTAGGGGGGCCCAATGAAAAACTGTTTTTT. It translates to CASSVGGPNEKLFF. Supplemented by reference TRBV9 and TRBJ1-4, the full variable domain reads DSGVTQTPKHLITATGQRVTLRCSPRSGDLSVYWYQQSLDQGLQFLIQYYNGEERAKGNILERFSAQQFPDLHSELNLSSLELGDSALYFCASSVGGPNEKLFFGSGTQLSVL.

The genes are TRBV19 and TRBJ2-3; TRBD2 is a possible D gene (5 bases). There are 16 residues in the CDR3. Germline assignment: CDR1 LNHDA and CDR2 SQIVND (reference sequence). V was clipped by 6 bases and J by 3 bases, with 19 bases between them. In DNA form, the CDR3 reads TGTGCCAGTAGCGGGTTCGCCGCCACGGGGACAGATACGCAGTATTTT. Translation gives CASSGFAATGTDTQYF.

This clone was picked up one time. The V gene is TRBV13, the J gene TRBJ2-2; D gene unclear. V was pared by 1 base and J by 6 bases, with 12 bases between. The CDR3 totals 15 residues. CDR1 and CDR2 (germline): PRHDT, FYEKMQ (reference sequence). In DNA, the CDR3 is TGTGCCAGCAGCTTAGAGGGCTCGTGGGCCGGGGAGCTGTTTTTT. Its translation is CASSLEGSWAGELFF.

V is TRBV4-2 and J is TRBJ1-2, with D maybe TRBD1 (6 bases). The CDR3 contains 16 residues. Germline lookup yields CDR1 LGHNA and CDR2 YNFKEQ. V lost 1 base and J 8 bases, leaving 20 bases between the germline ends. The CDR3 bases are TGTGCCAGCAGCCAAGTCAAGATATCAACAGGGACCGGCTACACCTTC. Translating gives CASSQVKISTGTGYTF.

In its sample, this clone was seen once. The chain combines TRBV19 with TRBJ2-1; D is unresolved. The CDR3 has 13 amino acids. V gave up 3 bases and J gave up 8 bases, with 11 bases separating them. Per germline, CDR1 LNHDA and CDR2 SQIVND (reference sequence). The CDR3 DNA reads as TGTGCCAGTAGTATCACGATGGGGTATGAGCAGTTCTTC. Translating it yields CASSITMGYEQFF.

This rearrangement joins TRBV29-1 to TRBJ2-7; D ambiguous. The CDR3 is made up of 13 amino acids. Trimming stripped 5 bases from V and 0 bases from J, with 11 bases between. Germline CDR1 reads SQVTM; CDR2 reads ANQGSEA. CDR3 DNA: TGCAGCGTTATCGCAGAACACTCCTACGAGCAGTACTTC. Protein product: CSVIAEHSYEQYF.

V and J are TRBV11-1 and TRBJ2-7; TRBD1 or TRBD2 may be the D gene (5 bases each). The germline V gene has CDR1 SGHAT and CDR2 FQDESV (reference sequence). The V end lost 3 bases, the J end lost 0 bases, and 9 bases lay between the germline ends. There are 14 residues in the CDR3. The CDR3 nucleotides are TGTGCCAGCAGCTTTAAAGGGACCTCCTACGAGCAGTACTTC. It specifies CASSFKGTSYEQYF.

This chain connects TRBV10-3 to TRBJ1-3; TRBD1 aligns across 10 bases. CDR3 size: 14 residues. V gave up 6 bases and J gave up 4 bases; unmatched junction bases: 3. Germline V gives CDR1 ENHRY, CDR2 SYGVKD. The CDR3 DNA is TGTGCCATCAGATCGACAGGGGGCGGAAACACCATATATTTT. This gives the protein CAIRSTGGGNTIYF.

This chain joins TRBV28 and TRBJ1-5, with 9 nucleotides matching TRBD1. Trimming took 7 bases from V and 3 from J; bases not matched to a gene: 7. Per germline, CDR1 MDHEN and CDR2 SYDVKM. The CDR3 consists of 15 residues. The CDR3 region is CASKSQGANNQPQHF. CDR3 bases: TGTGCCAGCAAGTCACAGGGGGCGAACAATCAGCCCCAGCATTTT.

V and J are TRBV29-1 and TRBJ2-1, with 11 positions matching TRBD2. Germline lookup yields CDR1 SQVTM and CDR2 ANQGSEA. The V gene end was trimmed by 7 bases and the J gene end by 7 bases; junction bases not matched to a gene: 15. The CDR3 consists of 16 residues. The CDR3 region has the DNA TGCAGCGGGTGTCAGACTAGCGGGATTATTGTGAATGAGCAGTTCTTC. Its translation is CSGCQTSGIIVNEQFF.

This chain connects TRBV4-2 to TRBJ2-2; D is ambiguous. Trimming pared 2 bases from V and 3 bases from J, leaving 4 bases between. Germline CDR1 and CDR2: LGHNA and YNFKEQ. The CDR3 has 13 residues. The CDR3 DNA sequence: TGTGCCAGCAGCCAAACAGACACCGGGGAGCTGTTTTTT. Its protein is CASSQTDTGELFF.

In nucleotides, the CDR3 is TGTGCCAGCAGCTTAGCCTTGGGGACAGGGTACTACGAGCAGTACTTC. This encodes CASSLALGTGYYEQYF. The V call is TRBV13, the J call TRBJ2-7; 9 nucleotides align to TRBD1. With 1 base clipped from V and 3 bases from J, the junction kept 7 bases outside the gene matches. Germline V gene lookup returns CDR1 PRHDT and CDR2 FYEKMQ (reference sequence). This CDR3 has 16 amino acids.

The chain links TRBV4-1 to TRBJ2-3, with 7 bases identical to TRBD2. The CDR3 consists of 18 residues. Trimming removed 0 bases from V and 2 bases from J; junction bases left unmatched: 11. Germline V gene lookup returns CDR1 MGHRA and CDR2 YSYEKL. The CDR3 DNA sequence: TGCGCCAGCAGCCAAGACGAGATGGGGGAGGGAGACACAGATACGCAGTATTTT. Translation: CASSQDEMGEGDTDTQYF.

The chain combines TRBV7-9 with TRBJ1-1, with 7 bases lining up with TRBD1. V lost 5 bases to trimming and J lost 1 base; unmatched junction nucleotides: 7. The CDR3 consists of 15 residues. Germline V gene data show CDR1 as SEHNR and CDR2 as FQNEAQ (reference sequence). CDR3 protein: CASSLRQGGNTEAFF. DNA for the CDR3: TGTGCCAGCAGCCTAAGACAGGGCGGGAACACTGAAGCTTTCTTT.

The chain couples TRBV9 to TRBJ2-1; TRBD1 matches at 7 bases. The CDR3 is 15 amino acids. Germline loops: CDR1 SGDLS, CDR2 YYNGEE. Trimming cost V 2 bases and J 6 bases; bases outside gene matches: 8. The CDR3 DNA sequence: TGTGCCAGCAGCGTCGGACAGGTTCTTAGCAATGAGCAGTTCTTC. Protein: CASSVGQVLSNEQFF.

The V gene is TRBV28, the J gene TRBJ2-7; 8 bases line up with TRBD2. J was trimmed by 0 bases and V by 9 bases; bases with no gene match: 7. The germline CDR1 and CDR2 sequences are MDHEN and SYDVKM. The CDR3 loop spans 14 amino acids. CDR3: CASHLAGNSYEQYF. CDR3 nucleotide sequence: TGTGCCAGTCATTTAGCGGGGAACTCCTACGAGCAGTACTTC.

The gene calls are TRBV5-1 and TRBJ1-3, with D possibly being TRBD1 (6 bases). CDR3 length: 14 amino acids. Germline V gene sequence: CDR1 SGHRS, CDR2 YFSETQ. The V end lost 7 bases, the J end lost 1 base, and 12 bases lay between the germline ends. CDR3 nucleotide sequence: TGCGCCAGCGGCCTAACAGGGTCTGGAAACACCATATATTTT. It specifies CASGLTGSGNTIYF. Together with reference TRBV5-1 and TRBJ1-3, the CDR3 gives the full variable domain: KAGVTQTPRYLIKTRGQQVTLSCSPISGHRSVSWYQQTPGQGLQFLFEYFSETQRNKGNFPGRFSGRQFSNSRSEMNVSTLELGDSALYLCASGLTGSGNTIYFGEGSWLTVV.

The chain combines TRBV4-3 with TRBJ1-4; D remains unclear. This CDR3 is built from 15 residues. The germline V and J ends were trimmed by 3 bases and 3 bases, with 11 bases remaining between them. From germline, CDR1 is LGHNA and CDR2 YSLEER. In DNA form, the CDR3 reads TGCGCCAGCAGCCACCAGGATTCCGCTAATGAAAAACTGTTTTTT. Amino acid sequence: CASSHQDSANEKLFF.

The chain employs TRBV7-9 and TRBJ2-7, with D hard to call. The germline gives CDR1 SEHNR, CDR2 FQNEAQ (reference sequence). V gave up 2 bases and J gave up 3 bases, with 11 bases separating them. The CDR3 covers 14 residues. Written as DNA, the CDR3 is TGTGCCAGCAGCTTACTAGGGCCGATCTACGAGCAGTACTTC. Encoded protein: CASSLLGPIYEQYF. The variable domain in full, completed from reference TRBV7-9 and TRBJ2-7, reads DTGVSQNPRHKITKRGQNVTFRCDPISEHNRLYWYRQTLGQGPEFLTYFQNEAQLEKSRLLSDRFSAERPKGSFSTLEIQRTEQGDSAMYLCASSLLGPIYEQYFGPGTRLTVT.

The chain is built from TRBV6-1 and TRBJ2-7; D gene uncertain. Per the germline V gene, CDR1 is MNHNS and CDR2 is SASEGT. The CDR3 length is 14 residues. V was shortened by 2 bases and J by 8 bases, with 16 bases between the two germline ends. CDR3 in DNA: TGTGCCAGCAGTGAACTAGTAGTATCCTTTCAGCAGTACTTC. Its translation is CASSELVVSFQQYF.

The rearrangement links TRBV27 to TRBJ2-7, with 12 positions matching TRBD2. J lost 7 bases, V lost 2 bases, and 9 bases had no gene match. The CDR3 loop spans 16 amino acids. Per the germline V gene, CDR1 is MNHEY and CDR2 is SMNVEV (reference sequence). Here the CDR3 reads CASSLRGLAGSWEQYF. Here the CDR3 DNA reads TGTGCCAGCAGTTTACGAGGACTAGCGGGGTCGTGGGAGCAGTACTTC.

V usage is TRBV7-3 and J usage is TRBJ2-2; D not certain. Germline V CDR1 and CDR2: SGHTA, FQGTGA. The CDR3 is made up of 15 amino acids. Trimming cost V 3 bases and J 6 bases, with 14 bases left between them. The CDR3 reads CASSFSGRVPGELFF. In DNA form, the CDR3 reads TGTGCCAGCAGCTTTTCGGGTAGAGTCCCCGGGGAGCTGTTTTTT.

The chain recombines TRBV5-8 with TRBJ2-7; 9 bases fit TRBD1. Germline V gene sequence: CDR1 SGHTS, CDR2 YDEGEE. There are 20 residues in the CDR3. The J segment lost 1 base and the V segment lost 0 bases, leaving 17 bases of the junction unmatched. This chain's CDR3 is CASSLAKTHGTGLRSYEQYF. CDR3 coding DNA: TGTGCCAGCAGCTTGGCGAAGACGCACGGGACAGGGTTGAGGTCCTACGAGCAGTACTTC.

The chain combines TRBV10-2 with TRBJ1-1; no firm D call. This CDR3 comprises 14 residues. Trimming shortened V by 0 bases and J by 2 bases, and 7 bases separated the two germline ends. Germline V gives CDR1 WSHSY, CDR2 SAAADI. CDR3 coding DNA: TGCGCCAGCAGTGAGTCGTTCGGAAACACTGAAGCTTTCTTT. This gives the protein CASSESFGNTEAFF.

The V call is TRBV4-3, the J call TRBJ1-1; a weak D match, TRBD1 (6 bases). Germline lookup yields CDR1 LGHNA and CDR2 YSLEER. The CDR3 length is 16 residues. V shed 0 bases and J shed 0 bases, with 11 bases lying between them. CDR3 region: CASSQDRGILNTEAFF. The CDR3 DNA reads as TGCGCCAGCAGCCAAGACAGGGGAATTCTGAACACTGAAGCTTTCTTT.

CDR3 in amino acids: CASRTSGRNTDTQYF. The CDR3 DNA reads as TGTGCCAGCAGGACTAGCGGGAGGAACACAGATACGCAGTATTTT. V and J are TRBV28 and TRBJ2-3; 13 positions match TRBD2. The CDR3 extends over 15 amino acids. Trimming cost V 6 bases and J 2 bases; bases outside gene matches: 2. The germline gives CDR1 MDHEN, CDR2 SYDVKM.

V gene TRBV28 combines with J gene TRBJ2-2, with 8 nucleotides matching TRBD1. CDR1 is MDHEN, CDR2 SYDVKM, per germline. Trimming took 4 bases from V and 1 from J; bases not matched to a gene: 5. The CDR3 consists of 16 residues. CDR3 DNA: TGTGCCAGCAGTTCCTTGGGACAGGAGAACACCGGGGAGCTGTTTTTT. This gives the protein CASSSLGQENTGELFF.

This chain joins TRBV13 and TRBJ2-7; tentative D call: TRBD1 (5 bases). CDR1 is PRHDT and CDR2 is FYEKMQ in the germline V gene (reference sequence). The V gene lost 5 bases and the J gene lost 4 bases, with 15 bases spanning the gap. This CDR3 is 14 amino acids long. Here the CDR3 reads CASSPPDIRYEQYF. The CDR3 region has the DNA TGTGCCAGCAGCCCCCCGGACATCCGGTACGAGCAGTACTTC.

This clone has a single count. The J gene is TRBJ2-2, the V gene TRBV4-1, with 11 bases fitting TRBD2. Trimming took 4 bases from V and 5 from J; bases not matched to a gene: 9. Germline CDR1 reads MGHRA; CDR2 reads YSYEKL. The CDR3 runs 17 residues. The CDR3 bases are TGCGCCAGCAGCCCACCCGGGCTAGCGGGAGGTACCGGGGAGCTGTTTTTT. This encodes CASSPPGLAGGTGELFF.